The subject of this entry is one TCR beta chain. What it recognizes is unknown. The record originates from a study of T cell responses to AZD1222 COVID-19 vaccine. Study results and caveats: Only a handful of individuals given AZD1222 were seropositive at baseline.

Method: immunoSEQ multiplex PCR; TCRdb's copy keeps in-frame clones and lacks some. This table has approximately 210,000 clones, approximately 90% appearing once. The length of the CDR3 is 15 residues. Trimming removed 2 bases from V and 5 bases from J; junction bases left unmatched: 4. Germline loops: CDR1 MDHEN, CDR2 SYDVKM. This chain connects TRBV28 to TRBJ2-4, with 9 nucleotides matching TRBD1. The sequencing here drew on peripheral blood, taken 28 days after the second AZD1222 dose. This clonotype originated in an adult who received the AZD1222 COVID-19 vaccine. The CDR3 bases are TGTGCCAGCAGTTTACAGGGACAGGGTGAAAACATTCAGTACTTC. Protein: CASSLQGQGENIQYF.